Listed below are T cell receptor beta chains from one sample, sequenced in a study of T cells in Graves' hyperthyroidism and ophthalmopathy. TCRdb passed the multiplex PCR reads through MiXCR, listing each CDR3 protein once. This table holds some 300,000 distinct CDR3 sequences, less than 20% found once. Source material: blood. The receptors come from a man in his forties or fifties with Graves' ophthalmopathy. Each CDR3 is given with its conserved first and last residue. The order of the fields is D gene, V gene, J gene, clone size, CDR3 protein, CDR3 DNA. The D gene is left open where the match is weak. Size is stated for part of the rows, as once, few or many counts, or as a class when the clone is expanded.

D gene: .
V gene: TRBV20-1
J gene: TRBJ1-2
clone size: many
CDR3 protein: CSARGLRGVIDGYTF
CDR3 DNA: TGCAGTGCTAGAGGCTTGCGGGGAGTAATAGATGGCTACACCTTC

D gene: .
V gene: TRBV9
J gene: TRBJ2-7
clone size: .
CDR3 protein: CASSPRGAGSSYEQYF
CDR3 DNA: TGTGCCAGCAGCCCCCGTGGGGCGGGATCCTCCTACGAGCAGTACTTC

D gene: .
V gene: TRBV7-9
J gene: TRBJ2-7
clone size: many
CDR3 protein: CASSSVRGTYEQYF
CDR3 DNA: TGTGCCAGCAGCTCCGTCCGGGGGACCTACGAGCAGTACTTC

D gene: TRBD1
V gene: TRBV29-1
J gene: TRBJ2-6
clone size: few
CDR3 protein: CSVAGTEHSGANVLTF
CDR3 DNA: TGCAGCGTAGCCGGGACAGAACACTCTGGGGCCAACGTCCTGACTTTC

D gene: TRBD2
V gene: TRBV6-1
J gene: TRBJ2-3
clone size: .
CDR3 protein: CASRTSGTDTQYF
CDR3 DNA: TGTGCCAGCAGGACTAGCGGAACAGATACGCAGTATTTT

D gene: TRBD2
V gene: TRBV12-3/TRBV12-4
J gene: TRBJ2-2
clone size: many
CDR3 protein: CASSRLAGGYTGELFF
CDR3 DNA: TGTGCCAGCAGTAGACTAGCGGGAGGATACACCGGGGAGCTGTTTTTT

D gene: .
V gene: TRBV3-1
J gene: TRBJ1-6
clone size: many
CDR3 protein: CASSLGGLHSPLHF
CDR3 DNA: TGTGCCAGCAGCCTCGGGGGTTTGCATTCACCCCTCCACTTT

D gene: .
V gene: TRBV13
J gene: TRBJ2-4
clone size: .
CDR3 protein: CASRRRAGGIKNIQYF
CDR3 DNA: TGTGCCAGCAGGAGAAGGGCCGGGGGAATCAAAAACATTCAGTACTTC

D gene: TRBD2
V gene: TRBV27
J gene: TRBJ2-7
clone size: many
CDR3 protein: CASRTTSGNDEQYF
CDR3 DNA: TGTGCCAGCAGGACGACTAGCGGGAATGACGAGCAGTACTTC

D gene: .
V gene: TRBV5-1
J gene: TRBJ2-5
clone size: many
CDR3 protein: CASSLSLKETQYF
CDR3 DNA: TGCGCCAGCAGCTTGTCGCTGAAAGAGACCCAGTACTTC

D gene: TRBD1
V gene: TRBV7-2
J gene: TRBJ1-2
clone size: medium-sized
CDR3 protein: CASSLATGPYGYTF
CDR3 DNA: TGTGCCAGCAGCTTAGCGACAGGGCCCTATGGCTACACCTTC

D gene: TRBD2
V gene: TRBV20-1
J gene: TRBJ2-1
clone size: many
CDR3 protein: CSARGGWTSVRNEQFF
CDR3 DNA: TGCAGTGCAAGAGGGGGGTGGACTAGCGTTAGAAATGAGCAGTTCTTC

D gene: TRBD2
V gene: TRBV6-1
J gene: TRBJ2-4
clone size: .
CDR3 protein: CASRTPSGTKNIQYF
CDR3 DNA: TGTGCCAGCAGAACTCCTAGCGGGACCAAAAACATTCAGTACTTC

D gene: .
V gene: TRBV28
J gene: TRBJ2-7
clone size: .
CDR3 protein: CASRLNRQSSYEQYF
CDR3 DNA: TGTGCCAGCAGATTAAATCGACAGAGCTCCTACGAGCAGTACTTC

D gene: TRBD2
V gene: TRBV29-1
J gene: TRBJ2-7
clone size: .
CDR3 protein: CSAYGLDSYEQYF
CDR3 DNA: TGCAGCGCTTATGGACTAGACTCCTACGAGCAGTACTTC